These 32 T cell receptor beta chains were sequenced from one sample in a study of CD8 T cells in ankylosing spondylitis (dated 2017 in TCRdb). Preparation of the library involved 5' RACE. Instrument used: Illumina HiSeq 2500. The public reads were quality trimmed at Q25 with fastp and then assembled into clones with MiXCR by TCRdb, keeping productive beta chains. Every CDR3 protein is listed once, alongside the most common genes and DNA of its rows. The sample includes 340,000 or so distinct CDR3 sequences, with around 15% observed a single time. The top ten hold roughly 1.1% of the sample. Sequenced material: blood, either unsorted or a sorted T cell fraction (not recorded which). These receptors were collected from a male donor with ankylosing spondylitis or in good health (not recorded which).

The chain combines TRBV30 with TRBJ1-5; TRBD1 is a possible D gene (6 bases). V dropped 1 base and J dropped 6 bases, with 10 bases sitting between them. CDR3 length equals 13 residues. CDR1 GTSNPN and CDR2 SVGIG come from the germline V gene (reference sequence). The CDR3 nucleotides read TGTGCCTGGAGTGGCAGGGGTCGTCAGCCCCAGCATTTT. This translates into CAWSGRGRQPQHF.

This clonotype was seen a few times. This chain uses TRBV3-1 with TRBJ2-1; no clear D gene. V was clipped by 0 bases and J by 0 bases, with 12 bases between them. Germline V gene sequence: CDR1 LGHDT, CDR2 YNNKEL (reference sequence). The CDR3 sequence is 17 residues long. This CDR3 is CASSQDRVTVSYNEQFF. The CDR3, as DNA: TGTGCCAGCAGCCAAGATCGGGTCACCGTCTCCTACAATGAGCAGTTCTTC.

There are many counts of this clonotype. The chain combines TRBV27 with TRBJ1-5; D not resolved. V was clipped by 6 bases and J by 1 base, with 7 bases between them. This CDR3 is built from 13 residues. Per the germline V gene, CDR1 is MNHEY and CDR2 is SMNVEV (reference sequence). This chain's CDR3 is CASSPLSNQPQHF. The CDR3 region has the DNA TGTGCCAGCAGCCCTTTAAGCAATCAGCCCCAGCATTTT.

The chain recombines TRBV27 with TRBJ2-3; weak D call: TRBD2 (6 bases). The V end lost 5 bases, the J end lost 1 base, and 13 bases lay between the germline ends. The CDR3 is 15 residues long. CDR1 and CDR2 from the germline V gene are MNHEY and SMNVEV (reference sequence). CDR3 protein: CASSRPGGGTDTQYF. CDR3 DNA sequence: TGTGCCAGCAGTAGACCGGGCGGGGGCACAGATACGCAGTATTTT.

This chain joins TRBV4-2 and TRBJ2-3; D is unresolved. Trimming pared 5 bases from V and 4 bases from J, leaving 10 bases between. This CDR3 comprises 13 residues. CDR1 is LGHNA and CDR2 is YNFKEQ in the germline V gene. Here the CDR3 DNA reads TGTGCCAGCAGCGAAGGCGTCGCAGATACGCAGTATTTT. Its translation: CASSEGVADTQYF.

V usage is TRBV14 and J usage is TRBJ1-6, with D possibly matching TRBD1 (6 bases). CDR1 SGHDN and CDR2 FVKESK come from the germline V gene. Trimming removed 2 bases at V and 5 bases at J, with 10 bases between. This CDR3 has 15 residues. CDR3 nucleotide sequence: TGTGCCAGCAGCCAATTGGACAGTAATAATTCACCCCTCCACTTT. Its protein is CASSQLDSNNSPLHF. Full variable domain (outside the CDR3, taken from reference TRBV14 and TRBJ1-6): EAGVTQFPSHSVIEKGQTVTLRCDPISGHDNLYWYRRVMGKEIKFLLHFVKESKQDESGMPNNRFLAERTGGTYSTLKVQPAELEDSGVYFCASSQLDSNNSPLHFGNGTRLTVT.

The gene calls are TRBV20-1 and TRBJ2-1; possibly TRBD1 for D (7 bases). Germline V lookup: CDR1 DFQATT, CDR2 SNEGSKA (reference sequence). Between the trimmed V and J ends, which lost 3 bases and 4 bases, there was a span of 19 bases. This CDR3 is built from 16 residues. This chain's CDR3 is CSARNQGGTIYNEQFF. CDR3 nucleotides: TGCAGTGCTAGGAATCAGGGGGGCACAATATACAATGAGCAGTTCTTC.

This rearrangement joins TRBV18 to TRBJ2-7, with D possibly TRBD2 on 6 matching bases. The length of the CDR3 is 13 residues. V lost 2 bases, J lost 6 bases, and 11 bases lay in between. The germline gives CDR1 KGHSH, CDR2 LQKENI. CDR3 residues: CASSPWGGGEQYF. CDR3 bases: TGTGCCAGCTCACCATGGGGAGGTGGCGAGCAGTACTTC.

Only a few counts were recorded for this clonotype. The chain carries TRBV9 and TRBJ2-2, with D perhaps assigned TRBD1 or TRBD2 (5 bases each). Germline CDR1 is SGDLS and CDR2 is YYNGEE. V dropped 2 bases and J dropped 5 bases, with 16 bases sitting between them. This CDR3 spans 16 amino acids. The CDR3 loop is CASSVRGAAQTGELFF. For the CDR3, the DNA is TGTGCCAGCAGCGTCAGAGGGGCAGCGCAAACCGGGGAGCTGTTTTTT.

J is TRBJ1-2 and V is TRBV3-1; D gene unclear. The CDR3 extends over 13 amino acids. The V end was cut by 4 bases, the J end by 5 bases, with 11 bases between. Germline V CDR1 and CDR2: LGHDT, YNNKEL (reference sequence). The CDR3 region has the DNA TGTGCCAGCAGCCCACCGGGTCCATATGGCTACACCTTC. It specifies CASSPPGPYGYTF. Supplemented by reference TRBV3-1 and TRBJ1-2, the full variable domain reads DTAVSQTPKYLVTQMGNDKSIKCEQNLGHDTMYWYKQDSKKFLKIMFSYNNKELIINETVPNRFSPKSPDKAHLNLHINSLELGDSAVYFCASSPPGPYGYTFGSGTRLTVV.

Only a few counts were recorded for this clonotype. This chain connects TRBV3-1 to TRBJ1-5; 8 nucleotides agree with TRBD1. The CDR3 has 17 amino acids. V gave up 1 base and J gave up 2 bases; unmatched junction bases: 7. Germline loops: CDR1 LGHDT, CDR2 YNNKEL (reference sequence). CDR3 protein: CASSQGYAGQGNQPQHF. In DNA, the CDR3 is TGTGCCAGCAGCCAAGGATATGCGGGACAGGGCAATCAGCCCCAGCATTTT. Together with reference TRBV3-1 and TRBJ1-5, the CDR3 gives the full variable domain: DTAVSQTPKYLVTQMGNDKSIKCEQNLGHDTMYWYKQDSKKFLKIMFSYNNKELIINETVPNRFSPKSPDKAHLNLHINSLELGDSAVYFCASSQGYAGQGNQPQHFGDGTRLSIL.

This clonotype was recorded many times. The chain recombines TRBV12-3 or TRBV12-4 with TRBJ2-5; D is perhaps TRBD2 (6 bases). This CDR3 contains 13 residues. The germline V and J ends were trimmed by 3 bases and 4 bases, with 9 bases remaining between them. DNA for the CDR3: TGTGCCAGCAGTTTGAGGGGACTAGAGACCCAGTACTTC. It encodes CASSLRGLETQYF.

V is TRBV28 and J is TRBJ2-4; TRBD2 aligns across 8 bases. The length of the CDR3 is 17 residues. V lost 3 bases, J lost 2 bases, and 9 bases stayed unmatched. CDR1 MDHEN and CDR2 SYDVKM come from the germline V gene. This chain's CDR3 is CASSFTGGPGTKNIQYF. CDR3 DNA sequence: TGTGCCAGCAGTTTTACGGGAGGGCCCGGAACCAAAAACATTCAGTACTTC.

As DNA, the CDR3 is TGCGCCAGCAGCCAGCCCCACGGACAGGGAGTTGGCTCTGGGGCCAACGTCCTGACTTTC. This sequence encodes CASSQPHGQGVGSGANVLTF. V is TRBV4-1 and J is TRBJ2-6; the match to TRBD1 covers 8 bases. This CDR3 has 20 amino acids. CDR1 and CDR2 (germline): MGHRA, YSYEKL. Trimming removed 3 bases from V and 0 bases from J; junction bases left unmatched: 13.

V and J are TRBV20-1 and TRBJ1-6; TRBD1 aligns across 7 bases. Germline V lookup: CDR1 DFQATT, CDR2 SNEGSKA (reference sequence). The CDR3 consists of 15 residues. V shed 5 bases, J shed 7 bases, and the junction held 11 bases outside the gene matches. The CDR3 spells CSASSTRQGNSPLHF. Here the CDR3 DNA reads TGCAGTGCTTCCTCTACCCGACAGGGAAATTCACCCCTCCACTTT.

This clonotype turned up a few times. This CDR3 is CASRASNTGELFF. The CDR3 DNA reads TGTGCCTCCCGGGCCTCGAACACCGGGGAGCTGTTTTTT. V usage is TRBV24-1 and J usage is TRBJ2-2; D is ambiguous. This CDR3 is built from 13 residues. The V and J ends lost 12 bases and 0 bases respectively, with 10 bases between them. CDR1 and CDR2 from the germline V gene are KGHDR and SFDVKD.

This clonotype showed up just a few times. The chain uses TRBV11-2 and TRBJ2-1; D tentatively fits TRBD1 or TRBD2 (6 bases each). CDR1 and CDR2 (germline): SGHAT, FQNNGV. V was trimmed by 5 bases and J by 10 bases, leaving 27 bases between them. This CDR3 is 17 amino acids long. CDR3 nucleotides: TGTGCCAGCAGCCCCAACCTACACGGAGTTGGGGGGCGGGAGCAGTTCTTC. Amino acid sequence: CASSPNLHGVGGREQFF.

The rearrangement joins TRBV30 to TRBJ2-2; D uncertain. The CDR3 length is 12 residues. V lost 0 bases, J lost 2 bases, and 1 base lay in between. Germline assignment: CDR1 GTSNPN and CDR2 SVGIG (reference sequence). DNA for the CDR3: TGTGCCTGGAGTGTTAACACCGGGGAGCTGTTTTTT. Its protein product is CAWSVNTGELFF.

This clonotype was observed a few times. The chain uses TRBV5-1 and TRBJ2-5; no reliable D call. This CDR3 region has 13 residues. V was cut by 2 bases and J by 0 bases, with 5 bases left in between. Germline CDR1 SGHRS, CDR2 YFSETQ. CDR3 region: CASSFRYQETQYF. The CDR3 DNA reads TGCGCCAGCAGCTTCAGGTACCAAGAGACCCAGTACTTC.

The chain is built from TRBV5-1 and TRBJ2-1; TRBD2 matches at 11 bases. This CDR3 spans 16 amino acids. Trimming cost V 1 base and J 5 bases; bases outside gene matches: 5. Germline CDR1 is SGHRS and CDR2 is YFSETQ. The CDR3 is CASSLTSGSPHNEQFF. In DNA, the CDR3 is TGCGCCAGCAGCTTGACTAGCGGGAGCCCCCACAATGAGCAGTTCTTC. The whole variable domain, filled in from reference TRBV5-1 and TRBJ2-1, reads KAGVTQTPRYLIKTRGQQVTLSCSPISGHRSVSWYQQTPGQGLQFLFEYFSETQRNKGNFPGRFSGRQFSNSRSEMNVSTLELGDSALYLCASSLTSGSPHNEQFFGPGTRLTVL.

This clonotype has more than one count but fewer than ten. The rearrangement uses TRBV5-1 and TRBJ1-4; 9 bases agree with TRBD1. J lost 2 bases, V lost 3 bases, and 11 bases had no gene match. The CDR3 sequence is 18 residues long. The germline V gene has CDR1 SGHRS and CDR2 YFSETQ. This CDR3 reads CASSCRDREAQTNEKLFF. In DNA, the CDR3 is TGCGCCAGCAGCTGCCGGGACAGGGAGGCGCAGACTAATGAAAAACTGTTTTTT.

This clonotype was seen a handful of times. The chain employs TRBV10-3 and TRBJ2-2, with 14 bases matching TRBD2. Germline loops: CDR1 ENHRY, CDR2 SYGVKD. Trimming removed 5 bases from V and 1 base from J; junction bases left unmatched: 3. The length of the CDR3 is 17 residues. The CDR3 DNA is TGTGCCATCAGTTTCGGACTAGCGGGAGGGAACACCGGGGAGCTGTTTTTT. It encodes CAISFGLAGGNTGELFF.

The table lists this clonotype with a few counts. V gene TRBV5-1 combines with J gene TRBJ2-7, with 9 bases that match TRBD1. The length of the CDR3 is 16 residues. Germline V lookup: CDR1 SGHRS, CDR2 YFSETQ. V lost 4 bases to trimming and J lost 3 bases; unmatched junction nucleotides: 11. CDR3 residues: CASSPGRGQGGYEQYF. The CDR3 nucleotides read TGCGCCAGCAGCCCGGGGAGGGGACAGGGAGGCTACGAGCAGTACTTC.

This clonotype has a count of ten or more. The CDR3, as DNA: TGCAGTGCTAGAGATCAGCTAGCGGGAAAGCTGTTCTTC. Protein product: CSARDQLAGKLFF. The chain is built from TRBV20-1 and TRBJ2-1, with 9 bases aligning to TRBD2. Germline V gene lookup returns CDR1 DFQATT and CDR2 SNEGSKA (reference sequence). This CDR3 comprises 13 residues. The J segment lost 15 bases and the V segment lost 0 bases, leaving 9 bases of the junction unmatched.

The chain employs TRBV11-2 and TRBJ1-2; D gene ambiguous. V gave up 6 bases and J gave up 0 bases, with 11 bases separating them. Per germline, CDR1 SGHAT and CDR2 FQNNGV. The CDR3 sequence is 14 residues long. This CDR3 reads CASSGRVSNYGYTF. The CDR3 region has the DNA TGTGCCAGCAGTGGTAGGGTTTCTAACTATGGCTACACCTTC.

This clonotype was observed a few times. This sequence joins TRBV29-1 and TRBJ2-7; TRBD2 might be the D (6 bases). CDR1 SQVTM and CDR2 ANQGSEA come from the germline V gene. Deletions cut 1 base from V and 6 bases from J, with 10 bases between. The CDR3 length is 12 residues. The CDR3 protein is CSVEGPGGEQYF. The CDR3 nucleotides are TGCAGCGTTGAAGGTCCCGGGGGCGAGCAGTACTTC.

The chain uses TRBV29-1 and TRBJ1-6; 10 positions match TRBD1. The CDR3 runs 13 residues. Germline V gene data show CDR1 as SQVTM and CDR2 as ANQGSEA. J lost 10 bases, V lost 7 bases, and 7 bases had no gene match. CDR3 amino acids: CSAPGQGCSPLHF. The CDR3 coding sequence is TGCAGCGCCCCGGGACAGGGGTGCTCACCCCTCCACTTT.

The chain couples TRBV27 to TRBJ1-5; D remains ambiguous. V was clipped by 5 bases and J by 4 bases, with 9 bases between them. The CDR3 spans 13 residues. From germline, CDR1 is MNHEY and CDR2 SMNVEV (reference sequence). The CDR3: CASSPRVNQPQHF. CDR3 sequence (DNA): TGTGCCAGCAGTCCTAGGGTTAATCAGCCCCAGCATTTT.

The table lists this clonotype with a few counts. This chain joins TRBV10-3 and TRBJ1-1; 7 bases align to TRBD1. V shed 10 bases, J shed 3 bases, and the junction held 8 bases outside the gene matches. This CDR3 spans 13 amino acids. The germline gives CDR1 ENHRY, CDR2 SYGVKD. CDR3 DNA: TGTGCCACGTCGAGGGGGCTCGACACTGAAGCTTTCTTT. It is translated as CATSRGLDTEAFF.

The chain links TRBV7-2 to TRBJ1-6; no definite D call. Trimming took 3 bases from V and 0 from J, leaving 9 bases between them. Looked up from germline, CDR1 is SGHTA and CDR2 is FQGNSA. This CDR3 contains 16 residues. The CDR3 coding sequence is TGTGCCAGCAGCTTTTCGGCGAGCTCCTATAATTCACCCCTCCACTTT. Protein: CASSFSASSYNSPLHF. The full variable domain, completed using reference TRBV7-2 and TRBJ1-6, is GAGVSQSPSNKVTEKGKDVELRCDPISGHTALYWYRQSLGQGLEFLIYFQGNSAPDKSGLPSDRFSAERTGGSVSTLTIQRTQQEDSAVYLCASSFSASSYNSPLHFGNGTRLTVT.

This clonotype was found many times. The gene calls are TRBV29-1 and TRBJ2-5, with D maybe TRBD2 (5 bases). The CDR3 has 12 residues. V lost 8 bases and J 5 bases, leaving 15 bases between the germline ends. Germline assignment: CDR1 SQVTM and CDR2 ANQGSEA. The CDR3 DNA reads as TGCAGCTCTTCTACTACGGGGGAGACCCAGTACTTC. Encoded protein: CSSSTTGETQYF.

The chain uses TRBV11-2 and TRBJ2-1; no reliable D call. Germline lookup yields CDR1 SGHAT and CDR2 FQNNGV. V lost 7 bases, J lost 0 bases, and 13 bases lay in between. The CDR3 runs to 15 residues. The chain's CDR3 is CASIKARTSYNEQFF. Written as DNA, the CDR3 is TGTGCCAGCATCAAAGCGAGGACCTCCTACAATGAGCAGTTCTTC.